The rows below give T cell receptor beta chains drawn from one sample of a study of CD8 T cells in Susac syndrome. TCRdb re-analysed the immunoSEQ multiplex PCR reads in MiXCR, keeping a single row per CDR3 protein. The table shows 150,000 to 180,000 distinct CDR3 sequences, with 95% to 96% occurring only once. The specimen was CD8+ T cells from PBMCs. Source of these receptors: a human donor with multiple sclerosis. CDR3s include the opening cysteine and the closing phenylalanine or tryptophan. D genes are given only for firm matches. The size field is filled for only some rows; it gives once, few, many or a size class.

D: TRBD2
V: TRBV5-6
J: TRBJ2-3
size: .
CDR3: CASSRSGVTDTQYF
DNA: TGTGCCAGCAGCCGTAGCGGGGTCACAGATACGCAGTATTTT

D: TRBD2
V: TRBV29-1
J: TRBJ2-7
size: .
CDR3: CSVEDAGENYEQYF
DNA: TGCAGCGTTGAAGATGCGGGGGAAAACTACGAGCAGTACTTC

D: .
V: TRBV30
J: TRBJ1-1
size: .
CDR3: CAWNRPGQNTEAFF
DNA: TGTGCCTGGAACCGTCCGGGACAGAACACTGAAGCTTTCTTT

D: .
V: TRBV29-1
J: TRBJ2-7
size: .
CDR3: CSVEGPAAEQYF
DNA: TGCAGCGTTGAAGGCCCGGCAGCCGAGCAGTACTTC

D: .
V: TRBV20-1
J: TRBJ2-1
size: .
CDR3: CSARGGSSSYNEQFF
DNA: TGCAGTGCTAGAGGGGGATCCAGCTCCTACAATGAGCAGTTCTTC

D: .
V: TRBV30
J: TRBJ1-5
size: .
CDR3: CAWSGIGESQPQHF
DNA: TGTGCCTGGAGTGGGATAGGGGAAAGTCAGCCCCAGCATTTT

D: .
V: TRBV7-6
J: TRBJ1-3
size: .
CDR3: CASSPGGAGNTIYF
DNA: TGTGCCAGCAGCCCCGGCGGAGCTGGAAACACCATATATTTT

D: .
V: TRBV2
J: TRBJ2-7
size: .
CDR3: CASSERAWGTESYEQYF
DNA: TGTGCCAGCAGTGAGCGAGCTTGGGGGACGGAGTCCTACGAGCAGTACTTC

D: TRBD1
V: TRBV29-1
J: TRBJ1-2
size: .
CDR3: CSVEEGTDFGYTF
DNA: TGCAGCGTTGAAGAGGGGACAGATTTCGGCTACACCTTC

D: TRBD1
V: TRBV9
J: TRBJ1-5
size: .
CDR3: CASSVAFRQGFNQPQHF
DNA: TGTGCCAGCAGCGTAGCTTTTAGACAGGGATTCAATCAGCCCCAGCATTTT

D: TRBD1
V: TRBV15
J: TRBJ2-5
size: .
CDR3: CATSIQGARETQYF
DNA: TGTGCCACCAGCATACAGGGGGCGCGGGAGACCCAGTACTTC

D: TRBD1
V: TRBV27
J: TRBJ1-2
size: .
CDR3: CASSLSSGTGRGYTF
DNA: TGTGCCAGCAGTTTATCCTCTGGGACAGGCCGGGGCTACACCTTC

D: .
V: TRBV20-1
J: TRBJ2-4
size: .
CDR3: CSARGGLGTADVNIQYF
DNA: TGCAGTGCTAGAGGAGGCCTAGGGACCGCTGATGTAAACATTCAGTACTTC

D: .
V: TRBV7-9
J: TRBJ2-3
size: .
CDR3: CASRAGPLGTDTQYF
DNA: TGTGCCAGCAGGGCGGGACCACTCGGCACAGATACGCAGTATTTT

D: .
V: TRBV29-1
J: TRBJ1-2
size: .
CDR3: CSVTGYGYTF
DNA: TGCAGCGTGACAGGCTATGGCTACACCTTC

D: .
V: TRBV29-1
J: TRBJ2-7
size: .
CDR3: CSVEDRQGSSYEQYF
DNA: TGCAGCGTTGAAGATCGGCAGGGGTCCTCCTACGAGCAGTACTTC

D: .
V: TRBV5-6
J: TRBJ2-7
size: .
CDR3: CASSRPLTYEQYF
DNA: TGTGCCAGCAGCAGACCGCTCACCTACGAGCAGTACTTC

D: .
V: TRBV7-8
J: TRBJ1-4
size: .
CDR3: CASSLGIGTNEKLFF
DNA: TGTGCCAGCAGCTTAGGGATAGGCACTAATGAAAAACTGTTTTTT

D: TRBD1
V: TRBV7-9
J: TRBJ2-1
size: .
CDR3: CASSFGQGANNEQFF
DNA: TGTGCCAGCAGCTTCGGACAGGGGGCCAATAATGAGCAGTTCTTC

D: .
V: TRBV7-9
J: TRBJ1-6
size: .
CDR3: CASSDGRRDSPLHF
DNA: TGTGCCAGCAGCGACGGGAGGCGGGATTCACCCCTCCACTTT

D: TRBD1
V: TRBV28
J: TRBJ2-1
size: once
CDR3: CASSSGQVKHEQFF
DNA: TGTGCCAGCAGTTCGGGACAGGTTAAGCATGAGCAGTTCTTC

D: .
V: TRBV12-5
J: TRBJ1-1
size: .
CDR3: CASGWTNTEAFF
DNA: TGTGCTAGTGGTTGGACGAACACTGAAGCTTTCTTT

D: .
V: TRBV4-1
J: TRBJ2-3
size: .
CDR3: CASSLPPAADTQYF
DNA: TGCGCCAGCAGCCTACCCCCGGCGGCGGATACGCAGTATTTT

D: .
V: TRBV9
J: TRBJ2-7
size: .
CDR3: CASSVGLGDEQYF
DNA: TGTGCCAGCAGCGTAGGACTCGGGGACGAGCAGTACTTC

D: .
V: TRBV27
J: TRBJ2-7
size: .
CDR3: CASSLTGQDEQYF
DNA: TGTGCCAGCAGTTTAACGGGTCAGGACGAGCAGTACTTC

D: TRBD1
V: TRBV29-1
J: TRBJ1-2
size: .
CDR3: CSVGTGGVYGYTF
DNA: TGCAGCGTTGGGACAGGGGGTGTGTATGGCTACACCTTC

D: .
V: TRBV28
J: TRBJ1-1
size: .
CDR3: CASSSEGSTEAFF
DNA: TGTGCCAGCAGTTCCGAGGGTAGCACTGAAGCTTTCTTT

D: .
V: TRBV6-1
J: TRBJ2-7
size: .
CDR3: CASSEEGDPYEQYF
DNA: TGTGCCAGCAGTGAGGAGGGGGACCCCTACGAGCAGTACTTC

D: .
V: TRBV7-2
J: TRBJ2-5
size: .
CDR3: CASSASGGLGETQYF
DNA: TGTGCCAGCAGCGCCTCTGGGGGCCTCGGGGAGACCCAGTACTTC

D: TRBD1
V: TRBV20-1
J: TRBJ2-3
size: once
CDR3: CSANPDRGPDTQYF
DNA: TGCAGTGCTAACCCTGACAGGGGGCCTGATACGCAGTATTTT

D: .
V: TRBV9
J: TRBJ1-4
size: .
CDR3: CASSVDEGLVTNEKLFF
DNA: TGTGCCAGCAGCGTAGACGAGGGGTTGGTGACTAATGAAAAACTGTTTTTT

D: TRBD1
V: TRBV4-1
J: TRBJ1-6
size: .
CDR3: CASSPGQGRNNSPLHF
DNA: TGCGCCAGCAGTCCTGGACAGGGTCGGAATAATTCACCCCTCCACTTT

D: .
V: TRBV7-9
J: TRBJ2-7
size: once
CDR3: CASSKKVVFPYEQYF
DNA: TGTGCCAGCAGTAAAAAGGTAGTGTTTCCCTACGAGCAGTACTTC

D: .
V: TRBV19
J: TRBJ1-5
size: .
CDR3: CASNLRYSNQPQHF
DNA: TGTGCCAGTAATCTGAGATATAGCAATCAGCCCCAGCATTTT

D: .
V: TRBV4-2
J: TRBJ1-1
size: .
CDR3: CASSQLKGGTEAFF
DNA: TGTGCCAGCAGCCAACTAAAGGGAGGAACTGAAGCTTTCTTT

D: .
V: TRBV7-9
J: TRBJ1-6
size: .
CDR3: CASSSTDQGPNSPLHF
DNA: TGTGCCAGCAGCTCGACGGACCAGGGACCTAATTCACCCCTCCACTTT

D: TRBD2
V: TRBV20-1
J: TRBJ2-7
size: .
CDR3: CSARDPRGSGTYEQYF
DNA: TGCAGTGCTAGAGATCCCCGGGGTAGCGGGACCTACGAGCAGTACTTC

D: .
V: TRBV20-1
J: TRBJ2-7
size: .
CDR3: CSAPLHDLDEQYF
DNA: TGCAGTGCTCCCCTACATGATTTAGACGAGCAGTACTTC

D: .
V: TRBV6-5
J: TRBJ2-6
size: .
CDR3: CASRIGVSGANVLTF
DNA: TGTGCCAGCAGGATAGGTGTTTCTGGGGCCAACGTCCTGACTTTC

D: TRBD1
V: TRBV9
J: TRBJ2-3
size: .
CDR3: CASSVGTGRSTDTQYF
DNA: TGTGCCAGCAGCGTAGGGACAGGGAGAAGCACAGATACGCAGTATTTT

D: .
V: TRBV29-1
J: TRBJ1-2
size: .
CDR3: CSVGEQGAYGYTF
DNA: TGCAGCGTTGGGGAACAGGGAGCCTATGGCTACACCTTC

D: .
V: TRBV29-1
J: TRBJ2-3
size: .
CDR3: CSVEDPSGADTQYF
DNA: TGCAGCGTTGAAGATCCGTCCGGCGCAGATACGCAGTATTTT

D: .
V: TRBV2
J: TRBJ2-2
size: .
CDR3: CASSTGELFF
DNA: TGTGCCAGCTCGACCGGGGAGCTGTTTTTT

D: TRBD2
V: TRBV3-1
J: TRBJ2-1
size: .
CDR3: CASSRASGGPQRQFF
DNA: TGTGCCAGCAGCCGGGCTAGCGGGGGCCCTCAACGGCAGTTCTTC

D: .
V: TRBV18
J: TRBJ2-3
size: .
CDR3: CASSPPAVTDTQYF
DNA: TGTGCCAGCTCACCACCGGCCGTTACAGATACGCAGTATTTT